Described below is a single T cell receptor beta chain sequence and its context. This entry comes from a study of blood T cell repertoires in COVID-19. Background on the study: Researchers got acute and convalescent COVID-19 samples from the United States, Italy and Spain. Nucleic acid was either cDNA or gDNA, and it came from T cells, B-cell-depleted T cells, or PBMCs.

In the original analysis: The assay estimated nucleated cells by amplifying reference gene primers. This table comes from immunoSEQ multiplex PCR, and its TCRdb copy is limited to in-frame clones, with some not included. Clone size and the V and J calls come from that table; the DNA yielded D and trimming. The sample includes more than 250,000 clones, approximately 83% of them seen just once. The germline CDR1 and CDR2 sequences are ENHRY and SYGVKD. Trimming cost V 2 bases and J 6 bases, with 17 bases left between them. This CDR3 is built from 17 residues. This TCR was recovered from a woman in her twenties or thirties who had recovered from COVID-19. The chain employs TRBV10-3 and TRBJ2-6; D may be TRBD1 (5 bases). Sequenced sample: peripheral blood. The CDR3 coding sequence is TGTGCCATCAGTGAGGCAGGGCCTGTTCGTGAGGCCAACGTCCTGACTTTC. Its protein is CAISEAGPVREANVLTF.